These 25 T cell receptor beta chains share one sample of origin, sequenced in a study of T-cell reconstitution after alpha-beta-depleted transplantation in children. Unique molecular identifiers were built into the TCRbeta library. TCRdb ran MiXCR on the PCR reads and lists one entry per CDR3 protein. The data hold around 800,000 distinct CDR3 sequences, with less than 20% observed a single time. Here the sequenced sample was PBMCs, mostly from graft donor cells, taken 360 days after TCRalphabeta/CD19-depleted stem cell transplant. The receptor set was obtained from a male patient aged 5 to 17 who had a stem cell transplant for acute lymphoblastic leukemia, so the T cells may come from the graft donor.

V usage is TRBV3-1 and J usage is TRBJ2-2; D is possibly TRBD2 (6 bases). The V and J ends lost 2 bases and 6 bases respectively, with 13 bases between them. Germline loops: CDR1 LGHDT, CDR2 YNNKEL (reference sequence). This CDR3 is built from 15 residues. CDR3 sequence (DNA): TGTGCCAGCAGCCAACGAGCGGGCGTTCCCGGGGAGCTGTTTTTT. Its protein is CASSQRAGVPGELFF.

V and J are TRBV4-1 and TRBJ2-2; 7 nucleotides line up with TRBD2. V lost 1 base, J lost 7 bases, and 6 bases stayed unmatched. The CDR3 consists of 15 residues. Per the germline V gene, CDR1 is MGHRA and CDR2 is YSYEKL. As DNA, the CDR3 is TGCGCCAGCAGCCAAGTAGGACTAGGAGTCGGGGAGCTGTTTTTT. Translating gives CASSQVGLGVGELFF.

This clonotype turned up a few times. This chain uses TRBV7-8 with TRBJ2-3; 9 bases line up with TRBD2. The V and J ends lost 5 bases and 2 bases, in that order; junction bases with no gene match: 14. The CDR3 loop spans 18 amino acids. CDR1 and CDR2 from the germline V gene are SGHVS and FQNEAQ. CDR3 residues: CASSASLTSGYYTDTQYF. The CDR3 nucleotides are TGTGCCAGCAGCGCAAGCCTCACTAGCGGGTATTACACAGATACGCAGTATTTT. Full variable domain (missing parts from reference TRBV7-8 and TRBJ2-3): GAGVSQSPRYKVAKRGQDVALRCDPISGHVSLFWYQQALGQGPEFLTYFQNEAQLDKSGLPSDRFFAERPEGSVSTLKIQRTQQEDSAVYLCASSASLTSGYYTDTQYFGPGTRLTVL.

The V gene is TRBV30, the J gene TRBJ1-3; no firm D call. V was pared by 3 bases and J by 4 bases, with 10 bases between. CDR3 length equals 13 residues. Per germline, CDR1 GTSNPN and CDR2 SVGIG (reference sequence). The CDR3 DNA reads TGTGCCTGGAGCCCGACCTTCGGAAACACCATATATTTT. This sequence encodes CAWSPTFGNTIYF.

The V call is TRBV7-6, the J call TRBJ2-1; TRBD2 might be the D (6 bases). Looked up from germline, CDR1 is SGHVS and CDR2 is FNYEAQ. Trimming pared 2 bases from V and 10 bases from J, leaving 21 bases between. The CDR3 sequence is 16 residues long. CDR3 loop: CASSLLGEDLGWEQFF. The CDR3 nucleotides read TGTGCCAGCAGCTTACTCGGGGAGGACTTAGGTTGGGAGCAGTTCTTC.

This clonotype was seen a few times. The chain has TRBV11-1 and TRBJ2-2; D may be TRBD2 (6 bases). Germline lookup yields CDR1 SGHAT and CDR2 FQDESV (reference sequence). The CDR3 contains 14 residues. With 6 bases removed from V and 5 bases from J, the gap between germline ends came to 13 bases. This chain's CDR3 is CASRTGGYTGELFF. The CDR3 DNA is TGTGCCAGCAGGACCGGGGGTTATACCGGGGAGCTGTTTTTT.

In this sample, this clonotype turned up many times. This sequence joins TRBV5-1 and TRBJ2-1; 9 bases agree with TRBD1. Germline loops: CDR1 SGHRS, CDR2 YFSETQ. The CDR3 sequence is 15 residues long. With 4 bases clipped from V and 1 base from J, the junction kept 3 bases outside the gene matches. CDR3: CASSGGQGSYNEQFF. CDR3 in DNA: TGCGCCAGCAGCGGGGGACAGGGTTCCTACAATGAGCAGTTCTTC.

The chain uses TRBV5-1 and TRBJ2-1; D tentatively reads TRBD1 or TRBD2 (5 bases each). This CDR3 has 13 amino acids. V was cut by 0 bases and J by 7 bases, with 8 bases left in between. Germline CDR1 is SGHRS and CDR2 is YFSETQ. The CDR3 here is CASSLGDRNEQFF. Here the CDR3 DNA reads TGCGCCAGCAGCTTGGGGGACCGTAATGAGCAGTTCTTC.

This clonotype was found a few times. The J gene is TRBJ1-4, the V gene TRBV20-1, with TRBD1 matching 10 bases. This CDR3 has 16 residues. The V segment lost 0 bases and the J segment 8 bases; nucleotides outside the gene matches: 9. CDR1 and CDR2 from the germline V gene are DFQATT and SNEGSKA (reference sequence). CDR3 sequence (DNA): TGCAGTGCTAGAGATCTCCGACAGGGGGCTTGGGAAAAACTGTTTTTT. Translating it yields CSARDLRQGAWEKLFF.

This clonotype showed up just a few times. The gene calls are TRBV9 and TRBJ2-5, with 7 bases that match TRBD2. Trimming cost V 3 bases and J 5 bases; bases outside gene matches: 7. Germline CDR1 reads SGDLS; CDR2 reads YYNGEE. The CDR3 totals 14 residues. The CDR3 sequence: CASSDSGNSETQYF. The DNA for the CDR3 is TGTGCCAGCAGCGACAGCGGGAACTCGGAGACCCAGTACTTC.

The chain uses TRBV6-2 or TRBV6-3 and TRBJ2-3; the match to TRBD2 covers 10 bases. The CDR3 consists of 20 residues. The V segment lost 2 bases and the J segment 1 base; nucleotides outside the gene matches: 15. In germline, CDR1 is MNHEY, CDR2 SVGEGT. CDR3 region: CASSYEISGRGPYRTDTQYF. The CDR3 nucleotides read TGTGCCAGCAGTTACGAAATCAGCGGGAGGGGTCCCTACCGCACAGATACGCAGTATTTT.

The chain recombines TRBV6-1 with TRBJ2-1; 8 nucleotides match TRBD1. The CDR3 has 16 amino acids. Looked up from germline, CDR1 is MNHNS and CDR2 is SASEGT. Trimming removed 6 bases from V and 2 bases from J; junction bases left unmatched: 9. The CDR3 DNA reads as TGTGCCAGCAGCTCACTTTGGACAGGGACCTACAATGAGCAGTTCTTC. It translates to CASSSLWTGTYNEQFF.

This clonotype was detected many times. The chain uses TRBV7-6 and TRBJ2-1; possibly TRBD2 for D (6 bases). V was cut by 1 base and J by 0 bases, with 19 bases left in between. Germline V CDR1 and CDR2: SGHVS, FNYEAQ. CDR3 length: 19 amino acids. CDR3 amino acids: CASSLELAEIPSSYNEQFF. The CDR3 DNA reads TGTGCCAGCAGCTTAGAATTAGCGGAAATTCCGAGCTCCTACAATGAGCAGTTCTTC. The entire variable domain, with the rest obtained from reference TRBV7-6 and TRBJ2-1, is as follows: GAGVSQSPRYKVTKRGQDVALRCDPISGHVSLYWYRQALGQGPEFLTYFNYEAQQDKSGLPNDRFSAERPEGSISTLTIQRTEQRDSAMYRCASSLELAEIPSSYNEQFFGPGTRLTVL.

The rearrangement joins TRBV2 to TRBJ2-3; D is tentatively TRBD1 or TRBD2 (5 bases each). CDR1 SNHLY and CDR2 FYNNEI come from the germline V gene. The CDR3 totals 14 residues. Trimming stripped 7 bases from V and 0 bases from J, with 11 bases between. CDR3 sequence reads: CASMWGPSTDTQYF. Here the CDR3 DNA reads TGTGCCAGCATGTGGGGACCTAGCACAGATACGCAGTATTTT.

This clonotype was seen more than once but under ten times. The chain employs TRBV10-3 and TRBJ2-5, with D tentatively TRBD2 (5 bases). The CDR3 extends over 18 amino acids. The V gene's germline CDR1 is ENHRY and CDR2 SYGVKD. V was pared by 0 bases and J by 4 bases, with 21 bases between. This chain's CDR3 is CAISESFVEAAGGETQYF. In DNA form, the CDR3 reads TGTGCCATCAGTGAGTCTTTTGTGGAGGCGGCCGGAGGAGAGACCCAGTACTTC.

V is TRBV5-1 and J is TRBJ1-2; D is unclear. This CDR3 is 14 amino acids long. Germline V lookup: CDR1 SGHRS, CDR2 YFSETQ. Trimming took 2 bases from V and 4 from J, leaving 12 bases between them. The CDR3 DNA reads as TGCGCCAGCAGCTTCTCCAGGAGCTCCTATGGCTACACCTTC. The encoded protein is CASSFSRSSYGYTF.

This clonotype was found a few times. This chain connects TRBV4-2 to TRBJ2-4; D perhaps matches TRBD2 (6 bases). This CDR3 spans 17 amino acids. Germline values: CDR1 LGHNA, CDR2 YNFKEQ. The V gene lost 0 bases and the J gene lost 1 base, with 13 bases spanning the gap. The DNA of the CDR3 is TGTGCCAGCAGCCAAGATCATAGCGGAGTGGCCAAAAACATTCAGTACTTC. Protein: CASSQDHSGVAKNIQYF.

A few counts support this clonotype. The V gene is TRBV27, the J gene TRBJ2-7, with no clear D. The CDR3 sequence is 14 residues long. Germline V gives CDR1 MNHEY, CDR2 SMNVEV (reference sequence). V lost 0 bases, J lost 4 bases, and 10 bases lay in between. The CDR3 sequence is CASSLSSFEYEQYF. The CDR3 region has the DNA TGTGCCAGCAGTTTATCTTCTTTCGAATACGAGCAGTACTTC.

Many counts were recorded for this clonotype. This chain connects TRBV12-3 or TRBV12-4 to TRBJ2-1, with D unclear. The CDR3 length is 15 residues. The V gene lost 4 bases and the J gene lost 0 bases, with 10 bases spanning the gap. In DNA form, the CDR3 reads TGTGCCAGCAGTTGGGGTCTGAGCTCCTACAATGAGCAGTTCTTC. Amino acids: CASSWGLSSYNEQFF.

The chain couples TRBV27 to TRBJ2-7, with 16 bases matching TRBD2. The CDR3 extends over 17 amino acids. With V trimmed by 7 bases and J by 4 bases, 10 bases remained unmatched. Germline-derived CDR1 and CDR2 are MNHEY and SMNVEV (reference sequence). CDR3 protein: CASNKRGLAGGPYEQYF. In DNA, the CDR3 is TGTGCCAGCAATAAGCGGGGACTAGCGGGAGGGCCTTACGAGCAGTACTTC.

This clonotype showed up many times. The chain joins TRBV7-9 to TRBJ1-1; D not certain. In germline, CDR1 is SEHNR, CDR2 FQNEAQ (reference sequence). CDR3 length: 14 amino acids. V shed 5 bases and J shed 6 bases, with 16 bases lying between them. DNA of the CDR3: TGTGCCAGCAGCGCTTACGGGCTGGGGTCTGAAGCTTTCTTT. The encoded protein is CASSAYGLGSEAFF.

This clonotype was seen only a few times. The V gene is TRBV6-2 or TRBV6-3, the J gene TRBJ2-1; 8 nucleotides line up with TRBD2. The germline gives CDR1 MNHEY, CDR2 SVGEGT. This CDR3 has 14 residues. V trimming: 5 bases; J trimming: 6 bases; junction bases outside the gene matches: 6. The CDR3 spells CASSLGGTSNEQFF. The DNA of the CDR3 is TGTGCCAGCAGTCTCGGGGGGACTAGCAATGAGCAGTTCTTC.

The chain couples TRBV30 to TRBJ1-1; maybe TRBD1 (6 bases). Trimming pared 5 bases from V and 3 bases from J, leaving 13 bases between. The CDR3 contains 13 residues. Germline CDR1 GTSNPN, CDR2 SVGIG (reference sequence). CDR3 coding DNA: TGTGCCTGGCAGGGGCAGTGGTACACTGAAGCTTTCTTT. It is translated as CAWQGQWYTEAFF.

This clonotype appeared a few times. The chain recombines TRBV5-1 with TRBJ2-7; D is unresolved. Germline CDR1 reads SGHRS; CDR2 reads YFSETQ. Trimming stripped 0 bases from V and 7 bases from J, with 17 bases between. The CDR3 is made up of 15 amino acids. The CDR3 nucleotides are TGCGCCAGCAGCTTGGAGGGCTCCTCCCCTACGGAGCAGTACTTC. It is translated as CASSLEGSSPTEQYF.

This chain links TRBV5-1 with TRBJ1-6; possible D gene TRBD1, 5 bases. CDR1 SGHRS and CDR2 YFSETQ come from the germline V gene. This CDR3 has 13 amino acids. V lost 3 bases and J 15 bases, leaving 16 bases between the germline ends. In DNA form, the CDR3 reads TGCGCCAGCAGCTCTATCAGGGATCGGCTCCTCCACTTT. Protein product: CASSSIRDRLLHF.